Below, 21 T cell receptor beta chains from the same sample are listed, as sequenced in a study of T cells in Graves' hyperthyroidism and ophthalmopathy. Amplification of TCR beta CDR3 regions used RNA as the template. The HTBI primer set drove a first-round RT-PCR of the TCR CDR3. TCRdb itself ran the multiplex PCR reads through MiXCR, one entry per CDR3 protein. The sample shows a few hundred thousand distinct CDR3 sequences, approximately 14% of them seen only once. Sequencing was carried out using blood. The receptors stem from a woman aged 30 to 39 with Graves' hyperthyroidism.

This clonotype was detected ten times or more. The chain is built from TRBV10-3 and TRBJ2-7, with D possibly matching TRBD2 (6 bases). V lost 9 bases to trimming and J lost 2 bases, with 17 bases between them. From germline, CDR1 is ENHRY and CDR2 SYGVKD. The CDR3 has 14 amino acids. The CDR3 is CAMHGSNPPYEQYF. The CDR3 DNA reads TGTGCCATGCACGGGAGTAACCCCCCCTACGAGCAGTACTTC.

This clonotype was observed many times. The chain recombines TRBV7-9 with TRBJ2-7; 11 bases are a match to TRBD2. The germline CDR1 and CDR2 sequences are SEHNR and FQNEAQ (reference sequence). The length of the CDR3 is 15 residues. V gave up 8 bases and J gave up 3 bases; unmatched junction bases: 9. The DNA for the CDR3 is TGTGCCAGCCGAAGGACGACTAGCGGGGACTACGAGCAGTACTTC. Translating gives CASRRTTSGDYEQYF.

This chain uses TRBV24-1 with TRBJ2-3, with D possibly matching TRBD2 (5 bases). This CDR3 region has 13 residues. Germline CDR1 is KGHDR and CDR2 is SFDVKD. Trimming removed 6 bases at V and 6 bases at J, with 12 bases between. CDR3 loop: CATSLRDGDTQYF. The CDR3 coding sequence is TGTGCCACCAGTCTGAGGGATGGGGATACGCAGTATTTT.

A few counts support this clonotype. The chain is built from TRBV4-2 and TRBJ2-3; TRBD2 agrees at 8 bases. This CDR3 comprises 18 residues. CDR1 is LGHNA and CDR2 is YNFKEQ in the germline V gene. V gave up 3 bases and J gave up 4 bases; unmatched junction bases: 15. The CDR3 sequence: CASSHPSFREGLADTQYF. Here the CDR3 DNA reads TGTGCCAGCAGCCACCCTAGCTTTCGGGAGGGCCTCGCAGATACGCAGTATTTT.

Regarding this clonotype: A much larger clone is a single base away; this may be a read error. This chain connects TRBV20-1 to TRBJ2-3, with 7 nucleotides matching TRBD2. Unmatched junction bases numbered 12, after V lost 5 bases and J lost 4 bases. CDR3 length: 15 residues. Germline V lookup: CDR1 DFQATT, CDR2 SNEGSKA (reference sequence). The CDR3 DNA reads TGCAGTGCTCCCCCCGCTGGCGGGAGCTCAGATACGCAGTATTTT. It specifies CSAPPAGGSSDTQYF.

This clonotype was detected ten times or more. The V call is TRBV7-2, the J call TRBJ2-1; 7 bases fit TRBD2. The CDR3 runs to 17 residues. The V segment lost 6 bases and the J segment 0 bases; nucleotides outside the gene matches: 11. The germline V gene has CDR1 SGHTA and CDR2 FQGNSA. The CDR3 protein is CASSQISGLSSYNEQFF. As DNA, the CDR3 is TGTGCCAGCAGTCAAATTTCGGGACTAAGCTCCTACAATGAGCAGTTCTTC. Looking up the rest from reference TRBV7-2 and TRBJ2-1 gives the full variable domain: GAGVSQSPSNKVTEKGKDVELRCDPISGHTALYWYRQSLGQGLEFLIYFQGNSAPDKSGLPSDRFSAERTGGSVSTLTIQRTQQEDSAVYLCASSQISGLSSYNEQFFGPGTRLTVL.

This clonotype was seen repeatedly, ten times or more. CDR3 DNA sequence: TGTGCCAGCAGCCCAATGGGCAGCACCGGGGAGCTGTTTTTT. Protein sequence: CASSPMGSTGELFF. The rearrangement joins TRBV11-2 to TRBJ2-2; D gene unclear. V lost 5 bases and J 4 bases, leaving 11 bases between the germline ends. This CDR3 spans 14 amino acids. From germline, CDR1 is SGHAT and CDR2 FQNNGV.

The rearrangement links TRBV6-1 to TRBJ2-7; TRBD2 matches at 11 bases. The CDR3 has 15 amino acids. In germline, CDR1 is MNHNS, CDR2 SASEGT. The J segment lost 9 bases and the V segment lost 6 bases, leaving 13 bases of the junction unmatched. CDR3 DNA: TGTGCCAGCAGCCGCACGACTAGCGGGATGGTGGGGCAGTACTTC. Translating it yields CASSRTTSGMVGQYF.

The CDR3 DNA sequence: TGTGCCACCAGTGATCCCCACTCATCGGGGGGCGAAAAACTGTTTTTT. The encoded protein is CATSDPHSSGGEKLFF. The V call is TRBV24-1, the J call TRBJ1-4; D perhaps matches TRBD1 (6 bases). Germline V gene data show CDR1 as KGHDR and CDR2 as SFDVKD. The CDR3 has 16 amino acids. V was shortened by 3 bases and J by 8 bases, with 18 bases between the two germline ends.

This clonotype was found many times. The rearrangement uses TRBV5-1 and TRBJ1-1; no definite D call. V shed 0 bases and J shed 8 bases, with 11 bases lying between them. There are 13 residues in the CDR3. The germline CDR1 and CDR2 sequences are SGHRS and YFSETQ. CDR3 coding DNA: TGCGCCAGCAGCTTGGTACCCGTGGCCGAAGCTTTCTTT. As protein: CASSLVPVAEAFF.

This clonotype occurred many times. The chain is built from TRBV20-1 and TRBJ2-1; TRBD1 aligns across 10 bases. The CDR3 is made up of 17 amino acids. With V trimmed by 6 bases and J by 8 bases, 19 bases remained unmatched. The germline V gene encodes CDR1 DFQATT and CDR2 SNEGSKA (reference sequence). CDR3 DNA sequence: TGCAGTGCGTTAAACCGGGACAGGGGAGGGTTGGGCGATGAGCAGTTCTTC. Protein: CSALNRDRGGLGDEQFF.

This clonotype was seen repeatedly, ten times or more. The chain has TRBV11-3 and TRBJ2-3, with a tentative D call TRBD2 (6 bases). Germline lookup yields CDR1 SGHNT and CDR2 YENEEA. Trimming shortened V by 5 bases and J by 2 bases, and 14 bases separated the two germline ends. The CDR3 extends over 15 amino acids. The CDR3: CASSRRAGLTDTQYF. In DNA, the CDR3 is TGTGCCAGCAGCCGTCGAGCGGGTCTCACAGATACGCAGTATTTT.

This clonotype has just a few counts. The V call is TRBV19, the J call TRBJ2-1, with TRBD1 identical over 7 bases. Unmatched junction bases numbered 4, after V lost 1 base and J lost 7 bases. Germline V CDR1 and CDR2: LNHDA, SQIVND (reference sequence). The CDR3 is 14 amino acids. The CDR3 spells CASSIADRANEQFF. The CDR3 coding sequence is TGTGCCAGTAGTATAGCCGACAGGGCGAATGAGCAGTTCTTC.

This clonotype has ten or more counts. V is TRBV20-1 and J is TRBJ1-1, with D perhaps TRBD1 (5 bases). In germline, CDR1 is DFQATT, CDR2 SNEGSKA (reference sequence). The CDR3 consists of 14 residues. V shed 8 bases and J shed 3 bases, with 19 bases lying between them. CDR3 sequence (DNA): TGCAGTTCACTCGGACACCGGGAGTACACTGAAGCTTTCTTT. Translation gives CSSLGHREYTEAFF.

This clonotype was seen ten or more times. The chain is built from TRBV28 and TRBJ2-7; 7 bases match TRBD1. Germline CDR1 and CDR2: MDHEN and SYDVKM. The CDR3 sequence is 14 residues long. V dropped 2 bases and J dropped 4; count of bases not matched to a gene: 5. CDR3 residues: CASSLEGGLYEQYF. CDR3 DNA sequence: TGTGCCAGCAGTTTAGAAGGGGGCTTGTACGAGCAGTACTTC. The variable domain in full, with the rest retrieved from reference TRBV28 and TRBJ2-7, is DVKVTQSSRYLVKRTGEKVFLECVQDMDHENMFWYRQDPGLGLRLIYFSYDVKMKEKGDIPEGYSVSREKKERFSLILESASTNQTSMYLCASSLEGGLYEQYFGPGTRLTVT.

This clonotype has just a few counts. The gene calls are TRBV5-1 and TRBJ1-1; 9 nucleotides line up with TRBD1. Looked up from germline, CDR1 is SGHRS and CDR2 is YFSETQ. The CDR3 sequence is 17 residues long. With 2 bases clipped from V and 0 bases from J, the junction kept 8 bases outside the gene matches. The CDR3 DNA sequence: TGCGCCAGCAGCTTTACAGGGGGCAGATTTTTGAACACTGAAGCTTTCTTT. This encodes CASSFTGGRFLNTEAFF. Complete variable domain (other parts from reference TRBV5-1 and TRBJ1-1): KAGVTQTPRYLIKTRGQQVTLSCSPISGHRSVSWYQQTPGQGLQFLFEYFSETQRNKGNFPGRFSGRQFSNSRSEMNVSTLELGDSALYLCASSFTGGRFLNTEAFFGQGTRLTVV.

The chain links TRBV28 to TRBJ2-1, with 15 bases identical to TRBD2. CDR1 is MDHEN, CDR2 SYDVKM, per germline. CDR3 length: 14 residues. Trimming removed 9 bases from V and 12 bases from J; junction bases left unmatched: 9. This CDR3 reads CASRTSGRAGAQFF. The CDR3 nucleotides read TGTGCCAGTAGGACTAGCGGGAGGGCGGGCGCGCAGTTCTTC. The complete variable domain, with remaining parts taken from reference TRBV28 and TRBJ2-1, reads DVKVTQSSRYLVKRTGEKVFLECVQDMDHENMFWYRQDPGLGLRLIYFSYDVKMKEKGDIPEGYSVSREKKERFSLILESASTNQTSMYLCASRTSGRAGAQFFGPGTRLTVL.

This clonotype was detected many times. The CDR3 bases are TGTGCCAGTACACAAGGACTAGCGGGCTACGAGCAGTACTTC. Translated, it gives CASTQGLAGYEQYF. The chain joins TRBV3-1 to TRBJ2-7; TRBD2 aligns across 11 bases. Germline V gives CDR1 LGHDT, CDR2 YNNKEL (reference sequence). The J segment lost 3 bases and the V segment lost 9 bases, leaving 7 bases of the junction unmatched. This CDR3 comprises 14 residues.

This clonotype has only a few counts. One base away lies a much larger clone, so this may be a sequencing read error. The genes are TRBV7-3 and TRBJ2-1; D ambiguous. CDR3 length: 14 residues. Germline-derived CDR1 and CDR2 are SGHTA and FQGTGA. The CDR3 region is CAISSPRVWNEQFF. CDR3 sequence (DNA): TGTGCCATCAGCTCCCCAAGGGTATGGAATGAGCAGTTCTTC.

This clonotype was counted many times. This chain's CDR3 is CSARIAPENEQYF. CDR3 bases: TGCAGTGCGAGAATAGCGCCCGAGAACGAGCAGTACTTC. The J gene is TRBJ2-7, the V gene TRBV20-1, with TRBD2 as a possible D gene (5 bases). Looked up from germline, CDR1 is DFQATT and CDR2 is SNEGSKA (reference sequence). Trimming removed 6 bases at V and 5 bases at J, with 17 bases between. The CDR3 runs 13 residues.

This clonotype was seen repeatedly, ten times or more. This chain connects TRBV19 to TRBJ2-2; 14 nucleotides line up with TRBD2. V lost 9 bases, J lost 3 bases, and 6 bases stayed unmatched. CDR3 length: 16 residues. Germline assignment: CDR1 LNHDA and CDR2 SQIVND (reference sequence). The CDR3 here is CASRLAGGPYTGELFF. CDR3 bases: TGTGCCAGCAGACTAGCGGGAGGGCCGTACACCGGGGAGCTGTTTTTT.